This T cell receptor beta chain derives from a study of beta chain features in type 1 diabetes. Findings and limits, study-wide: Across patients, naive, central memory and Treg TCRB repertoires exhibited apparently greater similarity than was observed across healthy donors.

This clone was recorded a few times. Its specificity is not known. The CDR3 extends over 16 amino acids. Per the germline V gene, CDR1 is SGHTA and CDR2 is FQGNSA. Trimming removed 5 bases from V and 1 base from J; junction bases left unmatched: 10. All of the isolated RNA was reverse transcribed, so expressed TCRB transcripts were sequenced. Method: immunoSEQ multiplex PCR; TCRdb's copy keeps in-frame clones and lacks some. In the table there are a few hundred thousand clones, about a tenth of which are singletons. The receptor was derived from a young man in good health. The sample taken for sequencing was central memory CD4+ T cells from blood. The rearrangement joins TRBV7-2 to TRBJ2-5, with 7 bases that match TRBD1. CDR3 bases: TGTGCCAGCAGCGACCGTACCGGGACAGTCCAAGAGACCCAGTACTTC. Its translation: CASSDRTGTVQETQYF.